A single sample is the source of the 5 T cell receptor beta chains below, sequenced in a study of shared clonotypes between healthy human individuals. The protocol was immunoSEQ multiplex PCR, while the TCRdb copy is restricted to in-frame clones and leaves out a portion. The repertoire includes about 600,000 clones, roughly 98% of them detected once, and 0.3% to 0.35% sits in the top ten. Naive CD8 isolation took CD45RO-negative cells positively selected for CCR7 and excluded terminally differentiated effector memory CD45RA+ cells. The sample was naive CD8+ T cells sorted from blood. All receptors derive from a man aged 25-45 years in good health.

The gene calls are TRBV7-6 and TRBJ2-7; 7 bases fit TRBD1. Trimming took 1 base from V and 7 from J; bases not matched to a gene: 4. The germline V gene has CDR1 SGHVS and CDR2 FNYEAQ. The length of the CDR3 is 13 residues. This CDR3 reads CASSLEQGREQYF. The CDR3 nucleotides read TGTGCCAGCAGCTTAGAACAGGGGAGAGAGCAGTACTTC.

This sequence joins TRBV4-1 and TRBJ1-4, with D tentatively TRBD1 (5 bases). V was trimmed by 5 bases and J by 0 bases, leaving 13 bases between them. This CDR3 region has 16 residues. Germline values: CDR1 MGHRA, CDR2 YSYEKL. The CDR3 reads CASSNRQISTNEKLFF. The CDR3 nucleotides read TGCGCCAGCAGCAACCGACAGATCTCAACTAATGAAAAACTGTTTTTT.

The chain links TRBV7-2 to TRBJ2-7; D ambiguous. Germline V CDR1 and CDR2: SGHTA, FQGNSA. The V gene lost 1 base and the J gene lost 4 bases, with 8 bases spanning the gap. The CDR3 contains 13 residues. The CDR3 coding sequence is TGTGCCAGCAGCTTAGGTTCTCTTTACGAGCAGTACTTC. It translates to CASSLGSLYEQYF.

The chain combines TRBV11-2 with TRBJ2-7; TRBD1 matches 9 bases. V shed 5 bases, J shed 5 bases, and the junction held 7 bases outside the gene matches. The germline CDR1 and CDR2 sequences are SGHAT and FQNNGV. This CDR3 has 14 residues. DNA for the CDR3: TGTGCCAGCAGCAACCGGGACAGGGAGCACGAGCAGTACTTC. Translated: CASSNRDREHEQYF.

The chain recombines TRBV5-5 with TRBJ1-1; D remains unclear. V lost 0 bases to trimming and J lost 4 bases, with 7 bases between them. This CDR3 comprises 13 residues. Germline CDR1 and CDR2: SGHKS and YYEKEE (reference sequence). CDR3 in DNA: TGTGCCAGCAGCTTGGGGTTGGGCACTGAAGCTTTCTTT. It encodes CASSLGLGTEAFF. The full variable domain, in which reference TRBV5-5 and TRBJ1-1 provide the parts outside the CDR3, is DAGVTQSPTHLIKTRGQQVTLRCSPISGHKSVSWYQQVLGQGPQFIFQYYEKEERGRGNFPDRFSARQFPNYSSELNVNALLLGDSALYLCASSLGLGTEAFFGQGTRLTVV.